This T cell receptor beta chain came from a study of T-cell memory formation after mild COVID-19. Study outcomes and limitations: Some SARS-CoV-2-responding clones were already detected in memory before infection.

The CDR3 runs to 11 residues. Germline V lookup: CDR1 SEHNR, CDR2 FQNEAQ (reference sequence). Trimming pared 5 bases from V and 8 bases from J, leaving 6 bases between. This clonotype turned up a few times. Its cognate antigen is unknown. TCRdb re-called the 5' RACE reads with MiXCR, one entry per CDR3 protein. The data show a few hundred thousand distinct CDR3 sequences, 15% to 20% seen once. V gene TRBV7-9 combines with J gene TRBJ2-2, with D hard to call. The source material was PBMCs or a T cell subset sorted from them (not recorded which). This receptor was obtained from a man in his late teens or twenties who had mild COVID-19 (a few samples of this study predate the infection). Cell type and time point are not known. The CDR3 loop is CASSPSGELFF. CDR3 DNA: TGTGCCAGCAGCCCGTCGGGGGAGCTGTTTTTT.